This passage covers 24 T cell receptor beta chains from one sample sequenced in a study of T cell responses to AZD1222 COVID-19 vaccine. This table comes from immunoSEQ multiplex PCR, and its TCRdb copy is limited to in-frame clones, with some not included. The table has 100,000 or so clones, around 87% seen once. Sequenced material: peripheral blood, taken on day 0 of AZD1222 vaccination. These TCRs come from an adult in good health.

This clone was counted a single time. The V gene is TRBV11-2, the J gene TRBJ2-5, with D perhaps TRBD2 (5 bases). The CDR3 runs to 16 residues. Trimming cost V 1 base and J 0 bases, with 12 bases left between them. Germline CDR1 SGHAT, CDR2 FQNNGV. In DNA form, the CDR3 reads TGTGCCAGCAGCTTAGGCGGGCACAGCAACCAAGAGACCCAGTACTTC. It yields the protein CASSLGGHSNQETQYF.

V usage is TRBV5-6 and J usage is TRBJ2-6; D is unclear. The V end lost 6 bases, the J end lost 0 bases, and 10 bases lay between the germline ends. Germline V gene sequence: CDR1 SGHDT, CDR2 YYEEEE. The CDR3 length is 15 residues. CDR3 in amino acids: CASTLGYSGANVLTF. Written as DNA, the CDR3 is TGTGCCAGCACTTTAGGCTACTCTGGGGCCAACGTCCTGACTTTC.

This clone was detected a few times. This chain links TRBV7-2 with TRBJ1-4; D uncertain. CDR1 and CDR2 from the germline V gene are SGHTA and FQGNSA. There are 15 residues in the CDR3. V dropped 5 bases and J dropped 3 bases, with 13 bases sitting between them. The DNA for the CDR3 is TGTGCCAGCAGCCCATTGCCCGGATCTAATGAAAAACTGTTTTTT. Protein: CASSPLPGSNEKLFF.

The V gene is TRBV5-5, the J gene TRBJ2-3; unclear D gene. V lost 3 bases, J lost 0 bases, and 8 bases lay in between. The CDR3 length is 14 residues. Germline V gene data show CDR1 as SGHKS and CDR2 as YYEKEE (reference sequence). CDR3 residues: CASSSAASTDTQYF. CDR3 coding DNA: TGTGCCAGCAGCTCAGCTGCTAGCACAGATACGCAGTATTTT.

The genes are TRBV9 and TRBJ2-5; TRBD2 agrees at 11 bases. The V gene's germline CDR1 is SGDLS and CDR2 YYNGEE. Germline trimming cut 0 bases from V and 4 bases from J; bases unmatched to any gene: 5. CDR3 length equals 16 residues. CDR3 nucleotide sequence: TGTGCCAGCAGCGTAGGGTATAGCGGGGGGGCAGAGACCCAGTACTTC. Its protein product is CASSVGYSGGAETQYF.

V gene TRBV15 combines with J gene TRBJ2-3; 9 nucleotides match TRBD2. The J segment lost 4 bases and the V segment lost 3 bases, leaving 8 bases of the junction unmatched. The CDR3 has 16 amino acids. CDR1 and CDR2 (germline): LNHNV, YYDKDF (reference sequence). This CDR3 is CATSSPREGRSDTQYF. In DNA, the CDR3 is TGTGCCACCAGCAGCCCGCGGGAGGGCCGTTCAGATACGCAGTATTTT.

CDR3 DNA: TGTGCCAGCAGTTATGGGGGGACCCAGTACTTC. Translation: CASSYGGTQYF. V gene TRBV6-2 or TRBV6-3 combines with J gene TRBJ2-5, with D possibly called TRBD1 or TRBD2 (5 bases each). CDR3 length equals 11 residues. V was cut by 3 bases and J by 7 bases, with 6 bases left in between. Germline values: CDR1 MNHEY, CDR2 SVGEGT.

This clone occurred a few times. V gene TRBV28 combines with J gene TRBJ2-7, with 8 bases identical to TRBD2. J gave up 2 bases and V 6 bases, and 9 bases lay outside the gene matches. The germline CDR1 and CDR2 sequences are MDHEN and SYDVKM. The CDR3 runs to 15 residues. The CDR3 sequence is CASSWPGLGAYEQYF. For the CDR3, the DNA is TGTGCCAGCAGCTGGCCGGGACTAGGAGCCTACGAGCAGTACTTC.

The chain couples TRBV10-3 to TRBJ2-1, with D tentatively TRBD1 (5 bases). V dropped 4 bases and J dropped 14 bases, with 15 bases sitting between them. The length of the CDR3 is 12 residues. Germline V gene lookup returns CDR1 ENHRY and CDR2 SYGVKD. In DNA form, the CDR3 reads TGTGCCATCAGTGGGGGCCCCGACCCCGAGTTCTTC. As protein: CAISGGPDPEFF.

The chain employs TRBV7-6 and TRBJ1-4; maybe TRBD1 (5 bases). There are 17 residues in the CDR3. The germline V gene has CDR1 SGHVS and CDR2 FNYEAQ. V was pared by 5 bases and J by 3 bases, with 19 bases between. The CDR3 reads CASSIRGTGVSNEKLFF. The CDR3 DNA reads as TGTGCCAGCAGCATAAGGGGAACCGGAGTCTCTAATGAAAAACTGTTTTTT.

The V call is TRBV6-1, the J call TRBJ1-5; D is unresolved. This CDR3 is 17 amino acids long. Trimming took off 0 bases at V and 0 bases at J, with 12 bases between the two ends. Germline V gene sequence: CDR1 MNHNS, CDR2 SASEGT. In DNA, the CDR3 is TGTGCCAGCAGTGAAGCAGAGGGATACTATAGCAATCAGCCCCAGCATTTT. This encodes CASSEAEGYYSNQPQHF.

This clone occurred once. J is TRBJ1-4 and V is TRBV7-9, with TRBD1 identical over 8 bases. With 5 bases clipped from V and 6 bases from J, the junction kept 8 bases outside the gene matches. The CDR3 contains 15 residues. Germline-derived CDR1 and CDR2 are SEHNR and FQNEAQ (reference sequence). CDR3 bases: TGTGCCAGCAGCAATATCCGGGACAGGCATGAAAAACTGTTTTTT. It encodes CASSNIRDRHEKLFF.

V gene TRBV7-9 combines with J gene TRBJ1-4; 9 bases align to TRBD1. Germline CDR1 and CDR2: SEHNR and FQNEAQ (reference sequence). This CDR3 region has 17 residues. With 7 bases clipped from V and 1 base from J, the junction kept 10 bases outside the gene matches. CDR3 in amino acids: CASIPGQGAGTNEKLFF. The CDR3 DNA reads as TGTGCCAGCATCCCGGGACAGGGTGCCGGAACTAATGAAAAACTGTTTTTT.

The chain joins TRBV5-5 to TRBJ2-7; 10 bases agree with TRBD1. The J segment lost 5 bases and the V segment lost 4 bases, leaving 9 bases of the junction unmatched. The length of the CDR3 is 15 residues. Germline assignment: CDR1 SGHKS and CDR2 YYEKEE (reference sequence). DNA for the CDR3: TGTGCCAGCAGCATAGGACAGGGGGAATTTGACGAGCAGTACTTC. Translation gives CASSIGQGEFDEQYF. Together with reference TRBV5-5 and TRBJ2-7, the CDR3 gives the full variable domain: DAGVTQSPTHLIKTRGQQVTLRCSPISGHKSVSWYQQVLGQGPQFIFQYYEKEERGRGNFPDRFSARQFPNYSSELNVNALLLGDSALYLCASSIGQGEFDEQYFGPGTRLTVT.

The chain is built from TRBV28 and TRBJ2-2; 12 positions match TRBD2. Trimming removed 1 base from V and 4 bases from J; junction bases left unmatched: 4. Germline V gives CDR1 MDHEN, CDR2 SYDVKM. CDR3 length: 17 amino acids. The CDR3 bases are TGTGCCAGCAGTTTATTGGGACTAGCGGGCCTCACCGGGGAGCTGTTTTTT. Protein: CASSLLGLAGLTGELFF.

The rearrangement uses TRBV6-2 or TRBV6-3 and TRBJ2-2, with 9 nucleotides matching TRBD2. Losses at the gene ends were 6 bases for V and 1 base for J; bases not matched to a gene: 6. Germline loops: CDR1 MNHEY, CDR2 SVGEGT. The CDR3 extends over 16 amino acids. The CDR3 here is CASSRTSVLNTGELFF. The DNA for the CDR3 is TGTGCCAGCAGCCGGACTAGCGTACTGAACACCGGGGAGCTGTTTTTT.

There are a few counts of this clone. The J gene is TRBJ1-2, the V gene TRBV6-1; TRBD1 is a possible D gene (6 bases). Germline CDR1 reads MNHNS; CDR2 reads SASEGT. This CDR3 has 14 amino acids. V lost 1 base and J 7 bases, leaving 13 bases between the germline ends. CDR3 protein: CASSEGGGNRGYTF. In nucleotides, the CDR3 is TGTGCCAGCAGTGAAGGAGGGGGGAACCGTGGCTACACCTTC.

The chain employs TRBV5-1 and TRBJ2-7, with D perhaps TRBD2 (5 bases). The CDR3 covers 16 residues. Trimming cost V 4 bases and J 7 bases, with 24 bases left between them. CDR1 is SGHRS, CDR2 YFSETQ, per germline. Here the CDR3 reads CASSTTAGIESKEQYF. The CDR3 region has the DNA TGCGCCAGCAGCACAACTGCCGGGATAGAATCGAAGGAGCAGTACTTC.

As to this clone: Other DNA sequences from this sample encode an identical CDR3 as well. The CDR3 region has the DNA TGTGCCAGCAGCCAGCAAGCGGTAGCGGGACCCTACGAGCAGTACTTC. It is translated as CASSQQAVAGPYEQYF. J is TRBJ2-7 and V is TRBV3-1 (or the pseudogene TRBV3-2); 8 nucleotides line up with TRBD2. The germline CDR1 and CDR2 sequences are LGHDT and YNNKEL (reference sequence). The CDR3 sequence is 16 residues long. The V segment lost 3 bases and the J segment 2 bases; nucleotides outside the gene matches: 9.

The chain recombines TRBV28 with TRBJ2-7, with 8 bases aligning to TRBD2. The CDR3 contains 14 residues. The V gene's germline CDR1 is MDHEN and CDR2 SYDVKM. V lost 8 bases to trimming and J lost 3 bases; unmatched junction nucleotides: 9. The DNA for the CDR3 is TGTGCCAGCGTACCTACTAGCGGACTCTACGAGCAGTACTTC. It encodes CASVPTSGLYEQYF. Together with reference TRBV28 and TRBJ2-7, the CDR3 gives the full variable domain: DVKVTQSSRYLVKRTGEKVFLECVQDMDHENMFWYRQDPGLGLRLIYFSYDVKMKEKGDIPEGYSVSREKKERFSLILESASTNQTSMYLCASVPTSGLYEQYFGPGTRLTVT.

The chain carries TRBV12-3 or TRBV12-4 and TRBJ2-1, with D possibly being TRBD2 (5 bases). Trimming shortened V by 3 bases and J by 10 bases, and 7 bases separated the two germline ends. The CDR3 spans 11 residues. CDR3: CASSFSSEQFF. CDR3 bases: TGTGCCAGCAGTTTCTCTAGCGAGCAGTTCTTC.

The chain joins TRBV12-3 or TRBV12-4 to TRBJ1-1, with D perhaps matching TRBD1 (5 bases). Trimming cost V 6 bases and J 6 bases, with 14 bases left between them. This CDR3 is built from 13 residues. As DNA, the CDR3 is TGTGCCAGCAGCCAACTGGGGGGGTCTGAAGCTTTCTTT. Its protein product is CASSQLGGSEAFF.

The chain carries TRBV5-5 and TRBJ1-3; D perhaps matches TRBD1 (5 bases). The germline V and J ends were trimmed by 1 base and 0 bases, with 8 bases remaining between them. The CDR3 has 15 amino acids. In germline, CDR1 is SGHKS, CDR2 YYEKEE (reference sequence). CDR3 bases: TGTGCCAGCAGCTTGACAGGACTCTCTGGAAACACCATATATTTT. Encoded protein: CASSLTGLSGNTIYF. The full variable domain, with the rest looked up from reference TRBV5-5 and TRBJ1-3, is DAGVTQSPTHLIKTRGQQVTLRCSPISGHKSVSWYQQVLGQGPQFIFQYYEKEERGRGNFPDRFSARQFPNYSSELNVNALLLGDSALYLCASSLTGLSGNTIYFGEGSWLTVV.

The chain recombines TRBV6-2 or TRBV6-3 with TRBJ1-2; D is unresolved. V was cut by 0 bases and J by 7 bases, with 6 bases left in between. The CDR3 is 12 amino acids. The germline gives CDR1 MNHEY, CDR2 SVGEGT. CDR3 in amino acids: CASSYSAFGYTF. For the CDR3, the DNA is TGTGCCAGCAGTTACTCGGCGTTTGGCTACACCTTC.